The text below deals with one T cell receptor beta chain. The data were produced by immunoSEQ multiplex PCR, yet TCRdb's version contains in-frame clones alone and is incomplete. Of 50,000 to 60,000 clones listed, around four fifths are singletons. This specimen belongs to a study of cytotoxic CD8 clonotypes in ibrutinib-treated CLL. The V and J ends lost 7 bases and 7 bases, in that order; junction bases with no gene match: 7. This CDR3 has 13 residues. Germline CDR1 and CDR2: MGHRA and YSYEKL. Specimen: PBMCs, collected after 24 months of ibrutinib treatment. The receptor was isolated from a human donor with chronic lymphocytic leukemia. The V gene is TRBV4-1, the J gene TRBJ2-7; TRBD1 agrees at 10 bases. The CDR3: CASMQTGGREQYF. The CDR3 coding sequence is TGCGCCAGCATGCAGACAGGGGGCCGGGAGCAGTACTTC.